This T cell receptor beta chain was obtained from a study of OX40 agonist ivuxolimab in advanced cancers. Overall study: Dose-escalation subjects each had hepatocellular carcinoma, melanoma, renal cell or head and neck cancer. Regarding the study as a whole: By week 6 at 0.1 to 3.0 mg/kg, blood CD4+ and CD8+ T cells had expanded clonally.

A word on this clone: Its antigen is undetermined.

The protocol was immunoSEQ multiplex PCR, while the TCRdb copy is restricted to in-frame clones and leaves out a portion. The sample has approximately 84,000 clones, around 84% seen once. Trimming took off 4 bases at V and 3 bases at J, with 8 bases between the two ends. Germline V gene data show CDR1 as SGHDT and CDR2 as YYEEEE. There are 12 residues in the CDR3. This clonotype originated in an adult with an advanced solid tumor such as melanoma, head and neck, liver or kidney cancer. This rearrangement joins TRBV5-6 to TRBJ2-7; D is unresolved. The sample in question was CD4+ or CD8+ T cells sorted from blood, obtained in a trial of the OX40 agonist ivuxolimab. Written as DNA, the CDR3 is TGTGCCAGCAGCAAGGCTGACTACGAGCAGTACGTC. Translation gives CASSKADYEQYV.